The subject of this entry is one T cell receptor (beta chain). Its specificity is not known. These data are taken from a study of cytomegalovirus exposure and HLA in healthy donors. Findings and caveats of the study: Among CMV-associated TCR beta chains, most appeared HLA-restricted in a later analysis.

The CDR3 contains 20 residues. The germline V gene encodes CDR1 KGHSH and CDR2 LQKENI. Trimming took off 1 base at V and 1 base at J, with 20 bases between the two ends. 13 Jbeta primers and 60 Vbeta primers were used for the PCR. As handled by the study authors: A follow-up analysis tallied tens of millions of unique TCR beta chains, 8.5 million to 14 million shared. TCRdb's table, derived via immunoSEQ multiplex PCR, lists solely in-frame clones and lacks some. V, J and clone size were drawn from that table, and D and trimming were deduced from the DNA. This repertoire includes some 84,000 clones. Sequences were obtained from PBMCs. This TCR came from a man aged 50 to 60 in good health and CMV-seronegative. The rearrangement links TRBV18 to TRBJ1-6, with D possibly being TRBD1 (6 bases). Written as DNA, the CDR3 is TGTGCCAGCTCACCACGAGCTATTTCGCAGGGGTTGTCCTATAATTCACCCCTCCACTTT. This translates into CASSPRAISQGLSYNSPLHF.